The 23 T cell receptor beta chains reported below all come from one sample, sequenced in a study of shared clonotypes between healthy human individuals (dated by TCRdb to the early 2020s). The library was made by the immunoSEQ multiplex PCR assay. Held by TCRdb, this immuneACCESS table contains in-frame sequences only and omits some clones. Under half of the omission traces to an unresolved V gene where checked; the cause of the rest is unknown. The sample yields millions of clones; roughly 91% were counted once. Jointly, the top ten make up 1.5% to 2% of the sample. CD8 naive samples were obtained by positive selection for CCR7 among CD45RO-negative cells, yielding a CD45RA+CCR7+ population from which TemRA cells were excluded. Material: naive CD8+ T cells from PBMCs. What this sample's cell subset or site label stands for: CD45RA+CCR7+. Source of these receptors: a man aged 18 to 29 in good health. Some clones in this sample may be carry-over from other donors' samples.

The genes are TRBV9 and TRBJ2-1; D gene unclear. V was shortened by 3 bases and J by 0 bases, with 16 bases between the two germline ends. Germline V lookup: CDR1 SGDLS, CDR2 YYNGEE. The CDR3 is made up of 17 amino acids. The CDR3 is CASSGRGVGSSYNEQFF. The CDR3 DNA follows: TGTGCCAGCAGCGGTCGTGGGGTCGGAAGCTCCTACAATGAGCAGTTCTTC.

The rearrangement uses TRBV15 and TRBJ2-1; no reliable D call. Germline V lookup: CDR1 LNHNV, CDR2 YYDKDF (reference sequence). Trimming stripped 0 bases from V and 1 base from J, with 10 bases between. This CDR3 has 16 amino acids. CDR3 in DNA: TGTGCCACCAGCAGAGACTCTGATGGGTCCTACAATGAGCAGTTCTTC. Translation gives CATSRDSDGSYNEQFF. Using reference TRBV15 and TRBJ2-1 for the parts outside the CDR3, the full variable domain is DAMVIQNPRYQVTQFGKPVTLSCSQTLNHNVMYWYQQKSSQAPKLLFHYYDKDFNNEADTPDNFQSRRPNTSFCFLDIRSPGLGDTAMYLCATSRDSDGSYNEQFFGPGTRLTVL.

The chain recombines TRBV6-6 with TRBJ2-7; 9 bases agree with TRBD1. The CDR3 spans 16 residues. Germline V gene sequence: CDR1 MNHNY, CDR2 SVGAGI (reference sequence). V shed 5 bases and J 2 bases; nucleotides not matched to a gene: 10. CDR3 sequence reads: CASSIHRDRAAYEQYF. Here the CDR3 DNA reads TGTGCCAGCAGTATTCACCGGGACAGGGCCGCCTACGAGCAGTACTTC.

The rearrangement links TRBV14 to TRBJ2-1, with D hard to call. The V gene lost 0 bases and the J gene lost 3 bases, with 12 bases spanning the gap. This CDR3 comprises 16 residues. CDR1 SGHDN and CDR2 FVKESK come from the germline V gene. In nucleotides, the CDR3 is TGTGCCAGCAGCCAAGACCGGGCCAGCATCTACAATGAGCAGTTCTTC. It specifies CASSQDRASIYNEQFF.

This chain connects TRBV10-1 to TRBJ2-1; 10 bases agree with TRBD2. The CDR3 is 16 amino acids. After removal of 4 bases from V and 12 bases from J, the junction contained 15 bases not matched to a gene. CDR1 WNHNN and CDR2 SYGVQD come from the germline V gene (reference sequence). CDR3 protein: CASSASGTSEVGVQFF. CDR3 coding DNA: TGCGCCAGCAGTGCCTCCGGGACTAGCGAGGTGGGTGTGCAGTTCTTC.

The chain uses TRBV7-3 and TRBJ2-2, with 9 bases fitting TRBD1. The CDR3 runs to 15 residues. V shed 5 bases and J 1 base; nucleotides not matched to a gene: 2. CDR1 is SGHTA and CDR2 is FQGTGA in the germline V gene. Here the CDR3 reads CASSLDRGNTGELFF. The CDR3 nucleotides are TGTGCCAGCAGCCTGGACAGGGGGAACACCGGGGAGCTGTTTTTT.

On this clone: The same CDR3 also results from other DNA sequences found in this sample. The J gene is TRBJ1-1, the V gene TRBV7-9; 8 nucleotides agree with TRBD1. Unmatched junction bases numbered 1, after V lost 8 bases and J lost 5 bases. The V gene's germline CDR1 is SEHNR and CDR2 FQNEAQ (reference sequence). The CDR3 consists of 11 residues. DNA of the CDR3: TGTGCCAGCGACAGGGGTACTGAAGCTTTCTTT. Translating gives CASDRGTEAFF.

This sequence joins TRBV28 and TRBJ1-1; 8 bases agree with TRBD1. Losses at the gene ends were 6 bases for V and 1 base for J; bases not matched to a gene: 7. The CDR3 has 15 amino acids. Germline-derived CDR1 and CDR2 are MDHEN and SYDVKM. The chain's CDR3 is CASRPTGAWNTEAFF. DNA for the CDR3: TGTGCCAGCAGACCGACAGGGGCTTGGAACACTGAAGCTTTCTTT. Supplemented by reference TRBV28 and TRBJ1-1, the full variable domain reads DVKVTQSSRYLVKRTGEKVFLECVQDMDHENMFWYRQDPGLGLRLIYFSYDVKMKEKGDIPEGYSVSREKKERFSLILESASTNQTSMYLCASRPTGAWNTEAFFGQGTRLTVV.

V usage is TRBV19 and J usage is TRBJ2-7, with 12 bases fitting TRBD2. The CDR3 is made up of 15 amino acids. The germline V gene has CDR1 LNHDA and CDR2 SQIVND (reference sequence). V trimming: 5 bases; J trimming: 4 bases; junction bases outside the gene matches: 6. The CDR3 spells CASSAGLAGWYEQYF. DNA for the CDR3: TGTGCCAGTAGTGCAGGACTAGCGGGATGGTACGAGCAGTACTTC.

The V gene is TRBV10-3, the J gene TRBJ2-1; 11 nucleotides match TRBD2. The V and J ends lost 3 bases and 0 bases, in that order; junction bases with no gene match: 4. The CDR3 runs to 17 residues. CDR1 is ENHRY and CDR2 is SYGVKD in the germline V gene. The CDR3 DNA is TGTGCCATCAGTGACCCGACTAGCGGGAACTCCTACAATGAGCAGTTCTTC. Its translation: CAISDPTSGNSYNEQFF.

The chain carries TRBV7-6 and TRBJ2-7, with a weak D call TRBD2 (6 bases). This CDR3 comprises 15 residues. Germline V CDR1 and CDR2: SGHVS, FNYEAQ. The V end was cut by 1 base, the J end by 2 bases, with 12 bases between. In nucleotides, the CDR3 is TGTGCCAGCAGCTTAGGACCTAGCGAAGCCTACGAGCAGTACTTC. Its translation is CASSLGPSEAYEQYF. The variable domain in full, completed from reference TRBV7-6 and TRBJ2-7, reads GAGVSQSPRYKVTKRGQDVALRCDPISGHVSLYWYRQALGQGPEFLTYFNYEAQQDKSGLPNDRFSAERPEGSISTLTIQRTEQRDSAMYRCASSLGPSEAYEQYFGPGTRLTVT.

The chain has TRBV11-1 and TRBJ1-1; no clear D gene. The CDR3 is 14 residues long. Germline lookup yields CDR1 SGHAT and CDR2 FQDESV (reference sequence). Trimming removed 2 bases from V and 7 bases from J, with 14 bases in between. DNA for the CDR3: TGTGCCAGCAGCTTATTGGAGGGATGGAGTGAAGCTTTCTTT. Translating it yields CASSLLEGWSEAFF. The whole variable domain, remainder taken from reference TRBV11-1 and TRBJ1-1, is EAEVAQSPRYKITEKSQAVAFWCDPISGHATLYWYRQILGQGPELLVQFQDESVVDDSQLPKDRFSAERLKGVDSTLKIQPAELGDSAMYLCASSLLEGWSEAFFGQGTRLTVV.

V is TRBV7-7 and J is TRBJ2-1; D is undetermined. This CDR3 comprises 13 residues. Germline V gene lookup returns CDR1 SSHAT and CDR2 FNYEAQ (reference sequence). Deletions cut 5 bases from V and 4 bases from J, with 9 bases between. The CDR3 nucleotides are TGTGCCAGCAGCCCACTCCAGTACAATGAGCAGTTCTTC. It yields the protein CASSPLQYNEQFF.

The gene calls are TRBV27 and TRBJ2-3; D is perhaps TRBD2 (5 bases). Germline-derived CDR1 and CDR2 are MNHEY and SMNVEV (reference sequence). CDR3 length equals 15 residues. V was shortened by 1 base and J by 8 bases, with 16 bases between the two germline ends. CDR3 sequence reads: CASSLFPGIGVTQYF. The CDR3 nucleotides read TGTGCCAGCAGTTTATTCCCGGGAATTGGGGTTACGCAGTATTTT.

A word on this clone: The same CDR3 can be traced to other DNA sequences in this sample. The CDR3 region has the DNA TGTGCCAGCAGCTTAGGTGTCGGGGAGCTGTTTTTT. Translating gives CASSLGVGELFF. The chain couples TRBV7-9 to TRBJ2-2; no firm D call. CDR1 SEHNR and CDR2 FQNEAQ come from the germline V gene (reference sequence). The CDR3 consists of 12 residues. Trimming took off 1 base at V and 7 bases at J, with 4 bases between the two ends.

The chain links TRBV9 to TRBJ2-7, with D perhaps TRBD1 or TRBD2 (5 bases each). Trimming took off 4 bases at V and 6 bases at J, with 14 bases between the two ends. CDR1 and CDR2 from the germline V gene are SGDLS and YYNGEE. This CDR3 has 13 amino acids. CDR3 in amino acids: CASSPRDGFEQYF. The CDR3 coding sequence is TGTGCCAGCAGCCCCCGGGACGGTTTCGAGCAGTACTTC.

The chain uses TRBV7-9 and TRBJ2-3, with D tentatively TRBD2 (6 bases). Germline lookup yields CDR1 SEHNR and CDR2 FQNEAQ (reference sequence). This CDR3 spans 17 amino acids. V dropped 8 bases and J dropped 3 bases, with 24 bases sitting between them. Here the CDR3 reads CASGTPTGTDYTDTQYF. The CDR3 DNA reads TGTGCCAGCGGTACTCCTACGGGGACTGACTATACAGATACGCAGTATTTT.

This clone was recorded once. The chain is built from TRBV27 and TRBJ2-3; maybe TRBD2 (6 bases). The germline V and J ends were trimmed by 0 bases and 5 bases, with 9 bases remaining between them. The CDR3 has 14 residues. CDR1 is MNHEY, CDR2 SMNVEV, per germline (reference sequence). The CDR3 loop is CASSLSAGLDTQYF. The CDR3 DNA reads as TGTGCCAGCAGTTTATCGGCGGGATTAGATACGCAGTATTTT.

For this clone: This CDR3 is also generated by other DNA sequences in the sample. V and J are TRBV6-5 and TRBJ2-2; D not certain. Germline loops: CDR1 MNHEY, CDR2 SVGAGI. The CDR3 consists of 13 residues. Trimming stripped 0 bases from V and 7 bases from J, with 6 bases between. CDR3 sequence: CASSYSLGGELFF. Written as DNA, the CDR3 is TGTGCCAGCAGTTACTCCTTGGGCGGGGAGCTGTTTTTT.

As regards this clone: Other DNA sequences of this sample code for an identical CDR3. The chain is built from TRBV5-1 and TRBJ1-2, with D tentatively TRBD1 (5 bases). CDR1 and CDR2 (germline): SGHRS, YFSETQ. V was clipped by 1 base and J by 7 bases, with 8 bases between them. The CDR3 is made up of 12 amino acids. The CDR3 here is CASSLSGGGYTF. The CDR3 nucleotides read TGCGCCAGCAGCTTGTCGGGGGGTGGCTACACCTTC. Full variable domain (outside the CDR3, taken from reference TRBV5-1 and TRBJ1-2): KAGVTQTPRYLIKTRGQQVTLSCSPISGHRSVSWYQQTPGQGLQFLFEYFSETQRNKGNFPGRFSGRQFSNSRSEMNVSTLELGDSALYLCASSLSGGGYTFGSGTRLTVV.

Note on this clone: Other nucleotide sequences from this sample produce the same CDR3. The V and J genes are TRBV9 and TRBJ2-7, with TRBD1 matching over 8 bases. Losses at the gene ends were 3 bases for V and 0 bases for J; bases not matched to a gene: 5. Germline CDR1 and CDR2: SGDLS and YYNGEE. This CDR3 region has 15 residues. The CDR3 here is CASSAGQGLSYEQYF. The CDR3 DNA reads as TGTGCCAGCAGCGCAGGACAGGGCCTCTCCTACGAGCAGTACTTC.

The V and J genes are TRBV7-6 and TRBJ2-3, with D uncertain. Germline CDR1 and CDR2: SGHVS and FNYEAQ. This CDR3 comprises 17 residues. V lost 2 bases, J lost 1 base, and 16 bases lay in between. The chain's CDR3 is CASSLLSPNPGTDTQYF. Written as DNA, the CDR3 is TGTGCCAGCAGCTTATTATCCCCCAACCCCGGCACAGATACGCAGTATTTT.

The chain recombines TRBV9 with TRBJ1-2, with TRBD1 as a possible D gene (6 bases). V dropped 2 bases and J dropped 1 base, with 21 bases sitting between them. Germline assignment: CDR1 SGDLS and CDR2 YYNGEE. The CDR3 has 18 amino acids. CDR3 bases: TGTGCCAGCAGCGTCAGTGGGGAGACAGGAAAATTTAACTATGGCTACACCTTC. This codes for CASSVSGETGKFNYGYTF.